The next 7 T cell receptor beta chains were all read from a single sample in a study of PD-L1 blockade in urothelial cancer. Time point meaning: pretreatment peripheral blood. This table comes from immunoSEQ multiplex PCR, and its TCRdb copy is limited to in-frame clones, with some not included. The sample carries more than 85,000 clones, over 75% recorded once. This material consisted of PBMCs, taken around atezolizumab (anti-PD-L1) treatment. These TCRs come from a man in his 60s with urothelial cancer.

This sequence joins TRBV11-2 and TRBJ2-3; D might be TRBD1 (7 bases). Trimming removed 3 bases at V and 13 bases at J, with 17 bases between. This CDR3 contains 13 residues. CDR1 and CDR2 (germline): SGHAT, FQNNGV. This chain's CDR3 is CASSFTGARREYF. The CDR3 DNA is TGTGCCAGCAGCTTCACAGGGGCCCGGAGGGAGTATTTT.

This clone was observed once. V and J are TRBV7-2 and TRBJ1-6; weak D call: TRBD1 (6 bases). Germline assignment: CDR1 SGHTA and CDR2 FQGNSA. V lost 1 base to trimming and J lost 10 bases, with 14 bases between them. The CDR3 length is 15 residues. The CDR3 here is CASSLVGGRGSPLHF. The CDR3 DNA is TGTGCCAGCAGCTTAGTAGGGGGTAGGGGATCACCCCTCCACTTT. The variable domain in full, completed from reference TRBV7-2 and TRBJ1-6, reads GAGVSQSPSNKVTEKGKDVELRCDPISGHTALYWYRQSLGQGLEFLIYFQGNSAPDKSGLPSDRFSAERTGGSVSTLTIQRTQQEDSAVYLCASSLVGGRGSPLHFGNGTRLTVT.

V and J are TRBV28 and TRBJ1-5, with TRBD1 as a possible D gene (6 bases). This CDR3 region has 15 residues. The V gene lost 6 bases and the J gene lost 0 bases, with 12 bases spanning the gap. Germline CDR1 MDHEN, CDR2 SYDVKM. As DNA, the CDR3 is TGTGCCAGCAGCCTATCAGGGGCTAGCAATCAGCCCCAGCATTTT. This codes for CASSLSGASNQPQHF.

This rearrangement joins TRBV7-3 to TRBJ2-7, with 10 bases lining up with TRBD1. Germline V gene data show CDR1 as SGHTA and CDR2 as FQGTGA. Unmatched junction bases numbered 5, after V lost 1 base and J lost 5 bases. The CDR3 runs to 15 residues. This chain's CDR3 is CASSLMGTGENEQYF. CDR3 DNA sequence: TGTGCCAGCAGCTTAATGGGGACAGGGGAAAACGAGCAGTACTTC.

The chain combines TRBV19 with TRBJ2-1; the match to TRBD2 covers 11 bases. Germline V gives CDR1 LNHDA, CDR2 SQIVND (reference sequence). Losses at the gene ends were 4 bases for V and 9 bases for J; bases not matched to a gene: 8. The length of the CDR3 is 15 residues. Here the CDR3 DNA reads TGTGCCAGTAGTACATTAGCGGGAGGGGGCGGTGAGCAGTTCTTC. Its translation: CASSTLAGGGGEQFF. Full variable domain (outside the CDR3, taken from reference TRBV19 and TRBJ2-1): DGGITQSPKYLFRKEGQNVTLSCEQNLNHDAMYWYRQDPGQGLRLIYYSQIVNDFQKGDIAEGYSVSREKKESFPLTVTSAQKNPTAFYLCASSTLAGGGGEQFFGPGTRLTVL.

J is TRBJ1-1 and V is TRBV6-6, with D possibly TRBD1 on 5 matching bases. V was cut by 2 bases and J by 4 bases, with 17 bases left in between. CDR3 size: 16 residues. CDR1 is MNHNY and CDR2 is SVGAGI in the germline V gene (reference sequence). CDR3 residues: CASSYTPGGIGTEAFF. The CDR3 DNA reads as TGTGCCAGCAGTTACACCCCCGGGGGTATTGGCACTGAAGCTTTCTTT.

The CDR3 nucleotides read TGTGCCAGCAGCTTGGGGGGACAGCCCTACGAGCAGTACTTC. This sequence encodes CASSLGGQPYEQYF. This chain connects TRBV4-2 to TRBJ2-7, with D possibly TRBD1 on 7 matching bases. CDR1 and CDR2 from the germline V gene are LGHNA and YNFKEQ. With 5 bases removed from V and 2 bases from J, the gap between germline ends came to 13 bases. This CDR3 is 14 amino acids long.